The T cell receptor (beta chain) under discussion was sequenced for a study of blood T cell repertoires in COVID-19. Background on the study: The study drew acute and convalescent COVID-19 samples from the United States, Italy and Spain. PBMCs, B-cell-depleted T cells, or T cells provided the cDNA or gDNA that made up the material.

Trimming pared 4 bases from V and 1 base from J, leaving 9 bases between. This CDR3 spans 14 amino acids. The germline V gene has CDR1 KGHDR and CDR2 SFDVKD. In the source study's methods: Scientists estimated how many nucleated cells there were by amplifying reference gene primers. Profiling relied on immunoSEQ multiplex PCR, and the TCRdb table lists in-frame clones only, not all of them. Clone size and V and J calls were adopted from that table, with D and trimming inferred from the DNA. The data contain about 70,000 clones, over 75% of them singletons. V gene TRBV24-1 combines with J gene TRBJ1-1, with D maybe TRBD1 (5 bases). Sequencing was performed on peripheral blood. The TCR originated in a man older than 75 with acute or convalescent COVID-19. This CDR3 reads CATSDSGQNTEAFF. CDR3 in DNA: TGTGCCACCAGTGACTCAGGACAGAACACTGAAGCTTTCTTT.